The present entry profiles one T cell receptor (beta chain) with its context. Sequenced by immunoSEQ multiplex PCR; TCRdb stores in-frame clones only, minus some. Of approximately 170,000 clones detected, approximately 83% appear once; the ten largest clones hold roughly 3%. These data belong to a study of blood T cell repertoires in COVID-19. There are 15 residues in the CDR3. Trimming removed 1 base from V and 1 base from J; junction bases left unmatched: 3. The germline V gene encodes CDR1 SGHRS and CDR2 YFSETQ. The rearrangement links TRBV5-1 to TRBJ2-5, with 8 bases matching TRBD1. The sequence derives from a human donor with acute or convalescent COVID-19. The donor label of this sample is uncertain. Source material: peripheral blood. The CDR3: CASSLTRGLQETQYF. CDR3 nucleotides: TGCGCCAGCAGCTTGACCAGGGGGCTCCAAGAGACCCAGTACTTC.